This TCR beta chain originates from a study of shared clonotypes between healthy human individuals. This clone has just one count. The CDR3 is made up of 17 amino acids. The V segment lost 4 bases and the J segment 1 base; nucleotides outside the gene matches: 12. Germline V CDR1 and CDR2: MDHEN, SYDVKM. Here immunoSEQ multiplex PCR was the method, and the copy in TCRdb shows in-frame clones only, minus some. This sample has around 690,000 clones; roughly 88% occur once, and the top ten carry more than 30%. Sequences were obtained from memory CD8+ T cells from PBMCs. Regarding subset: CD45RO+ cells pooled with CCR7-negative TemRA cells. The chain couples TRBV28 to TRBJ1-2; 7 bases align to TRBD1. The receptor was isolated from a man younger than 35 in good health. Some clones in this sample may be carry-over from other donors' samples. As DNA, the CDR3 is TGTGCCAGCAGTTCTCCCGCTTGGGACAGAGTTAACTATGGCTACACCTTC. Translated, it gives CASSSPAWDRVNYGYTF.